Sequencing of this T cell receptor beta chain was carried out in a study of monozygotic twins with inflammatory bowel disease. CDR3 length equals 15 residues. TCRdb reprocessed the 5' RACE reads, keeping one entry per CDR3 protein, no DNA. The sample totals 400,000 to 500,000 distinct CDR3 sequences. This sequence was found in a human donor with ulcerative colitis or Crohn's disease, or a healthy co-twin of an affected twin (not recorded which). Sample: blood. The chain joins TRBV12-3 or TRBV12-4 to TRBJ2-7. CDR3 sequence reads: CASSLGAQKGYEQYF.